This TCR beta chain was observed in a study of CD8+ T cells in alopecia areata. Extraction of RNA preceded its reverse transcription into cDNA, which served as the sequencing template. Measured with immunoSEQ multiplex PCR; TCRdb has only the in-frame clones, and not every one. The sample consists of some 180,000 clones, about 56% of them appearing once. Regarding the study as a whole: There were also resident alphabeta T cells of normal skin sequenced in scalp samples. Compared with normal scalp, lesional scalp had higher clonality and more expanded CD8+ clones.

Germline CDR1 SEHNR, CDR2 FQNEAQ (reference sequence). The CDR3 runs 14 residues. Trimming took off 5 bases at V and 3 bases at J, with 13 bases between the two ends. This clone was seen more than once but under ten times. The antigen is undetermined. Input material: CD8+ T cells sorted from blood. This clonotype was obtained from a human donor in good health. The chain is built from TRBV7-9 and TRBJ1-2, with D unresolved. CDR3 DNA sequence: TGTGCCAGCAGCCCGAGCGCGGTCCACTATGGCTACACCTTC. Its protein product is CASSPSAVHYGYTF.